The source of this TCR beta chain is a study of identical twins. Using its own MiXCR run on the 5' RACE reads, TCRdb lists one record per CDR3 protein. The sample has about 920,000 distinct CDR3 sequences, about 12% seen once; the top ten hold under 2%. Broader study findings: The abundant beta clonotypes from cord blood had fewer insertions, and memory repertoires had none of this.

This clonotype was seen a few times. The antigen is undetermined. The germline V gene encodes CDR1 SGHRS and CDR2 YFSETQ. The CDR3 loop spans 15 amino acids. V gave up 3 bases and J gave up 1 base, with 11 bases separating them. These same data were also listed under a study on yellow fever vaccine responses in identical twins. That investigation notes: Reportedly, twins showed a vaccine T cell response that looked partly convergent and partly personalized.

This TCR was recovered from a young woman in good health. The material sequenced was PBMCs. J is TRBJ2-1 and V is TRBV5-1, with D hard to call. The CDR3 reads CASSYSTASYNEQFF. CDR3 bases: TGCGCCAGCAGCTACAGCACCGCTTCCTACAATGAGCAGTTCTTC.